Listed below are T cell receptor beta chains from one sample, sequenced in a study of chemoradiotherapy in HPV16-positive cancers. Clones were sequenced by immunoSEQ multiplex PCR, and TCRdb holds only the in-frame ones, with some missing. This sample yields about 32,000 clones, of which around 89% are seen a single time; around 4.8% belongs to the top ten. The sample consisted of blood, taken from a patient who underwent chemoradiotherapy. These receptors were obtained from a human donor with HPV-associated anogenital cancer. Each CDR3 is given with its conserved first and last residue. Fields, in order: J gene, D gene, clone size, V gene, CDR3 protein, CDR3 DNA. A D gene is named only where the DNA matches it firmly. Size is omitted from some rows. Given values are once, few, many or a class for expanded clones.

>TRBJ2-7|TRBD2|.|TRBV6-1
CASSSVSGSRYEQYF
TGTGCCAGCAGTTCAGTTAGCGGGAGTCGGTACGAGCAGTACTTC
>TRBJ2-2|TRBD2|.|TRBV27
CASIFSGANTGELFF
TGTGCCAGCATCTTTAGCGGGGCGAACACCGGGGAGCTGTTTTTT
>TRBJ2-7|.|.|TRBV4-1
CASRRGVADEQYF
TGCGCCAGCAGGAGGGGAGTCGCCGACGAGCAGTACTTC
>TRBJ2-1|.|.|TRBV5-1
CASSFLGNEQFF
TGCGCCAGCAGCTTTTTAGGCAATGAGCAGTTCTTC
>TRBJ1-2|.|.|TRBV6-1
CASSEQAPYGYTF
TGTGCCAGCAGTGAACAGGCACCCTATGGCTACACCTTC
>TRBJ2-1|.|.|TRBV12-5
CASGSSRAVGNEQFF
TGTGCTAGTGGTTCATCCCGGGCCGTCGGGAATGAGCAGTTCTTC
>TRBJ1-3|TRBD1|.|TRBV28
CASRTTGGLSSGNTIYF
TGTGCCAGCAGGACCACAGGGGGCTTATCTTCTGGAAACACCATATATTTT
>TRBJ1-5|.|.|TRBV10-1
CASAPGRRSNQPQHF
TGCGCCAGCGCCCCTGGGAGAAGAAGCAATCAGCCCCAGCATTTT
>TRBJ1-4|.|.|TRBV7-9
CASSLVSGTAYEKLFF
TGTGCCAGCAGCTTAGTATCGGGCACGGCCTATGAAAAACTGTTTTTT
>TRBJ2-3|TRBD2|.|TRBV9
CASSVEGAGVTDTQYF
TGTGCCAGCAGCGTCGAGGGTGCGGGAGTTACAGATACGCAGTATTTT
>TRBJ2-5|.|.|TRBV11-3
CASSLDRATTVRKTQYF
TGTGCCAGCAGCTTAGATAGGGCCACGACCGTCCGAAAGACCCAGTACTTC
>TRBJ2-1|TRBD1|.|TRBV5-6
CASSTWTGDNEQFF
TGTGCCAGCAGCACTTGGACAGGTGACAATGAGCAGTTCTTC
>TRBJ2-1|.|.|TRBV28
CASSSYNEQFF
TGTGCCAGCAGTTCTTACAATGAGCAGTTCTTC
>TRBJ1-1|TRBD1|once|TRBV5-8
CASRPGTGVRTEAFF
TGTGCCAGCAGGCCGGGGACAGGGGTTCGCACTGAAGCTTTCTTT
>TRBJ1-1|.|few|TRBV2
CASSELFLTGNTEAFF
TGTGCCAGCAGTGAACTTTTTTTGACGGGGAACACTGAAGCTTTCTTT
>TRBJ2-3|TRBD1|once|TRBV9
CASSLWTGVGTDTQYF
TGTGCCAGCAGCCTTTGGACAGGGGTAGGGACAGATACGCAGTATTTT
>TRBJ1-1|.|.|TRBV28
CASSLKGYVNTEAFF
TGTGCCAGCAGTTTAAAGGGTTATGTGAACACTGAAGCTTTCTTT
>TRBJ2-7|TRBD2|.|TRBV5-8
CASSVGGGYEQYF
TGTGCCAGCAGCGTGGGGGGAGGGTACGAGCAGTACTTC
>TRBJ2-7|.|.|TRBV6-6
CASSYGPYEQYF
TGTGCCAGCAGTTACGGTCCCTACGAGCAGTACTTC
>TRBJ2-1|TRBD2|once|TRBV5-4
CASSPGGLAVYNEQFF
TGTGCCAGCAGCCCTGGGGGACTAGCGGTCTACAATGAGCAGTTCTTC
>TRBJ1-1|.|.|TRBV7-8
CASSFQREGPEAFF
TGTGCCAGCAGCTTCCAAAGGGAAGGTCCTGAAGCTTTCTTT
>TRBJ2-7|.|.|TRBV11-2
CASSLDFLAGGEQYF
TGTGCCAGCAGCTTAGATTTTTTGGCGGGCGGCGAGCAGTACTTC
>TRBJ2-2|.|.|TRBV6-6
CASSPIFANTGELFF
TGTGCCAGCAGCCCAATATTCGCGAACACCGGGGAGCTGTTTTTT
>TRBJ1-2|TRBD1|once|TRBV19
CASTQGGYGYTF
TGTGCCAGTACACAGGGGGGCTATGGCTACACCTTC
>TRBJ2-7|.|.|TRBV15
CASSPGLGYEQYF
TGTGCCTCGTCCCCGGGACTGGGGTACGAGCAGTACTTC
>TRBJ1-3|.|.|TRBV10-3
CAISEITASGNTIYF
TGTGCCATCAGTGAGATCACAGCCTCTGGAAACACCATATATTTT
>TRBJ1-2|.|.|TRBV19
CASSPGLNYGYTF
TGTGCCAGTAGTCCCGGTCTTAACTATGGCTACACCTTC
>TRBJ2-7|.|.|TRBV6-1
CASSWREQRDEQYF
TGTGCCAGCAGTTGGAGGGAGCAACGCGACGAGCAGTACTTC
>TRBJ2-1|.|.|TRBV11-2
CASSLFGQTYNEQFF
TGTGCCAGCAGCTTGTTTGGACAGACCTACAATGAGCAGTTCTTC
>TRBJ1-6|TRBD1|once|TRBV27
CASSLLSRGTGRVDSPLHF
TGTGCCAGCAGTTTGCTCTCGCGGGGGACAGGGCGGGTGGATTCACCCCTCCACTTT
>TRBJ1-3|TRBD1|.|TRBV15
CATSRVYRRDRVRYGNTIYF
TGTGCCACCAGCAGAGTTTACCGCCGGGACAGGGTCCGGTATGGAAACACCATATATTTT
>TRBJ1-5|.|.|TRBV7-9
CASSLEGRPQHF
TGTGCCAGCAGCTTGGAAGGGCGGCCCCAGCATTTT
>TRBJ1-2|TRBD1|.|TRBV7-9
CASSPGQGATGYGYTF
TGTGCCAGCAGTCCGGGACAGGGGGCGACGGGCTATGGCTACACCTTC
>TRBJ1-2|TRBD1|.|TRBV28
CASSPGDRSYGYTF
TGTGCCAGCAGTCCCGGGGACAGGTCATATGGCTACACCTTC
>TRBJ2-2|TRBD1|.|TRBV5-1
CASNPGQGAPGELFF
TGCGCCAGCAACCCGGGACAGGGGGCGCCCGGGGAGCTGTTTTTT
>TRBJ1-4|.|.|TRBV15
CATSRVSGGSEKLFF
TGTGCCACCAGCAGAGTTTCGGGGGGTAGTGAAAAACTGTTTTTT
>TRBJ1-1|.|.|TRBV30
CAWSSNDRNTEAFF
TGTGCCTGGAGTTCAAACGACAGGAACACTGAAGCTTTCTTT
>TRBJ1-4|.|.|TRBV10-3
CAISGEAGEKLFF
TGTGCCATCAGTGGTGAGGCGGGCGAAAAACTGTTTTTT
>TRBJ1-4|.|.|TRBV5-6
CASSLRTGEKLFF
TGTGCCAGCAGCTTGCGAACGGGTGAAAAACTGTTTTTT
>TRBJ2-1|.|.|TRBV14
CASSQSSGYHNEQFF
TGTGCCAGCAGCCAGAGTAGCGGTTACCACAATGAGCAGTTCTTC
>TRBJ1-4|.|.|TRBV18
CASSPKTGGLLEKLFF
TGTGCCAGCTCACCAAAGACCGGGGGACTTCTTGAAAAACTGTTTTTT
>TRBJ1-3|.|.|TRBV7-9
CASSRGDNSGNTIYF
TGTGCCAGCAGCCGCGGGGACAACTCTGGAAACACCATATATTTT
>TRBJ2-2|.|.|TRBV23-1
CASSQLCPGELFF
TGCGCCAGCAGTCAATTATGCCCCGGGGAGCTGTTTTTT
>TRBJ2-1|TRBD2|.|TRBV18
CASSPPVPSGRGDEQFF
TGTGCCAGCTCACCACCGGTCCCTAGCGGGAGAGGCGATGAGCAGTTCTTC
>TRBJ2-3|.|.|TRBV11-3
CASSERGTTQYF
TGTGCCAGCAGCGAGAGGGGCACGACGCAGTATTTT
>TRBJ2-5|.|.|TRBV5-4
CASSPGGAQETQYF
TGTGCCAGCAGTCCCGGGGGCGCACAAGAGACCCAGTACTTC
>TRBJ2-1|.|.|TRBV15
CATSKGGYGVEEEFF
TGTGCCACCAGCAAGGGGGGCTATGGAGTAGAGGAGGAGTTCTTC
>TRBJ2-1|TRBD2|.|TRBV19
CASSIYLAGVGDEQFF
TGTGCCAGTAGTATATATCTAGCGGGGGTTGGGGATGAGCAGTTCTTC
>TRBJ1-4|.|.|TRBV5-3
CARIPQSNPSGNEKLFF
TGTGCCAGAATTCCACAGTCTAACCCCTCAGGTAATGAAAAACTGTTTTTT
>TRBJ2-2|.|medium-sized|TRBV27
CASSFSGLTGELFF
TGTGCCAGCAGTTTCTCAGGTCTTACCGGGGAGCTGTTTTTT
>TRBJ2-1|.|.|TRBV29-1
CSVEDPGASSYNEQFF
TGCAGCGTTGAAGATCCGGGAGCGAGCTCCTACAATGAGCAGTTCTTC
>TRBJ1-1|.|.|TRBV5-1
CASSLPGENTEAFF
TGCGCCAGCAGCTTGCCGGGGGAGAACACTGAAGCTTTCTTT
>TRBJ1-2|.|few|TRBV10-3
CAISDEGYGYTF
TGTGCCATCAGTGATGAAGGCTATGGCTACACCTTC
>TRBJ1-2|TRBD1|.|TRBV19
CASRRQGDNYGYTF
TGTGCCAGTAGACGACAGGGGGATAACTATGGCTACACCTTC
>TRBJ1-4|.|few|TRBV6-6
CASSRTGGTNEKLFF
TGTGCCAGCAGCCGAACCGGGGGAACTAATGAAAAACTGTTTTTT